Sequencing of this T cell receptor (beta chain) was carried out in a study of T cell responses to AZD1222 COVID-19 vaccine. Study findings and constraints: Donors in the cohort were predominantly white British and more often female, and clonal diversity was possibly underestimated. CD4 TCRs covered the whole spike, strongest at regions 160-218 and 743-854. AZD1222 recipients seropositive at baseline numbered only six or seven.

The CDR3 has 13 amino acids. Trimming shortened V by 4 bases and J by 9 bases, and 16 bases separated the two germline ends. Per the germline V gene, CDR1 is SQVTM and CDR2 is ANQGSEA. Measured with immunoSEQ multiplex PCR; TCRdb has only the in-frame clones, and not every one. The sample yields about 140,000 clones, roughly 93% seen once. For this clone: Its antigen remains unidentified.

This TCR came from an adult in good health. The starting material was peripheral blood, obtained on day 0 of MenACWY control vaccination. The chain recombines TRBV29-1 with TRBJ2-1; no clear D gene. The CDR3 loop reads CSVVTSLGPEQFF. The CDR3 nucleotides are TGCAGCGTTGTTACGTCTTTAGGGCCTGAGCAGTTCTTC.